The rows below give T cell receptor beta chains drawn from one sample of a study of shared clonotypes between healthy human individuals. Profiling relied on immunoSEQ multiplex PCR, and the TCRdb table lists in-frame clones only, not all of them. This sample yields about 980,000 clones, of which less than 85% are seen a single time; approximately 1.5% belongs to the top ten. Sequencing was carried out using memory CD4+ T cells sorted from blood. These receptors originate from a man aged 18 to 30 in good health. The CDR3 runs from the conserved cysteine through the conserved F or W. Each record gives: J gene, D gene, clone size, V gene, CDR3 protein, CDR3 DNA. The D gene is left open where the match is weak. Clone size is stated in some rows and not others, as once, few, many or a class when expanded.

TRBJ1-1	TRBD1	-	TRBV10-2	CASSSSGQRAFF	TGCGCCAGCAGTTCCTCGGGACAGCGAGCTTTCTTT
TRBJ1-2	-	-	TRBV29-1	CSVEPSAYGYTF	TGCAGCGTTGAGCCTAGCGCTTATGGCTACACCTTC
TRBJ2-3	TRBD2	-	TRBV9	CASSVLAGITDTQYF	TGTGCCAGCAGCGTATTAGCGGGCATCACAGATACGCAGTATTTT
TRBJ2-7	TRBD1	-	TRBV5-4	CASSRGQGSYEQYF	TGTGCCAGCAGTAGGGGACAGGGAAGCTACGAGCAGTACTTC
TRBJ2-1	-	-	TRBV6-6	CASKQSSYNEQFF	TGTGCCAGTAAGCAGTCCAGTTACAATGAGCAGTTCTTC
TRBJ2-2	-	-	TRBV4-3	CASSQDIQGPGELFF	TGCGCCAGCAGCCAAGATATACAGGGTCCCGGGGAGCTGTTTTTT
TRBJ1-2	-	few	TRBV2	CASNRPRPIYTF	TGTGCCAGCAACCGCCCCAGGCCAATCTACACCTTC
TRBJ1-4	-	once	TRBV28	CASSLTQDEKLFF	TGTGCCAGCAGTTTAACCCAAGATGAAAAACTGTTTTTT
TRBJ2-1	-	-	TRBV19	CASSIGAGYYNEQFF	TGTGCCAGTAGTATAGGGGCAGGGTACTACAATGAGCAGTTCTTC
TRBJ2-7	-	-	TRBV19	CASSISGQVTNEQYF	TGTGCCAGTAGTATATCGGGACAAGTGACTAACGAGCAGTACTTC
TRBJ1-2	-	-	TRBV5-1	CASSLELDRIYTF	TGCGCCAGCAGCTTGGAGTTAGATCGGATCTACACCTTC
TRBJ1-4	-	-	TRBV6-1	CASSRAFNEKLFF	TGTGCCAGCAGTCGGGCCTTTAATGAAAAACTGTTTTTT
TRBJ2-7	-	-	TRBV10-2	CASSPGGYEQYF	TGCGCCAGCAGCCCCGGGGGCTACGAGCAGTACTTC
TRBJ1-4	-	-	TRBV28	CASSPRPPGGEKLFF	TGTGCCAGCAGTCCCCGCCCTCCGGGAGGCGAAAAACTGTTTTTT
TRBJ2-2	-	-	TRBV7-2	CASSLFGPKNTGELFF	TGTGCCAGCAGCCTCTTTGGGCCGAAGAACACCGGGGAGCTGTTTTTT
TRBJ1-1	-	-	TRBV10-3	CAISDERNTEAFF	TGTGCCATCAGTGATGAGAGGAACACTGAAGCTTTCTTT
TRBJ1-2	-	once	TRBV2	CASLLRREGDGYTF	TGTGCCAGCCTCCTTAGACGGGAGGGCGATGGCTACACCTTC
TRBJ1-3	-	-	TRBV25-1	CASSAFPRGTGNTIYF	TGTGCCAGCAGTGCCTTCCCCCGGGGGACTGGAAACACCATATATTTT
TRBJ1-5	TRBD1	-	TRBV2	CASTDRGGNNQPQHF	TGTGCCAGCACTGACAGGGGGGGTAACAATCAGCCCCAGCATTTT